The 20 T cell receptor beta chains below all came from one sample that was sequenced in a study of T cell repertoires in ileal Crohn's disease. The table came from immunoSEQ multiplex PCR; TCRdb's copy has only in-frame clones and leaves some out. The sample lists 15,000 or so clones, almost 90% occurring once. Sequenced material: ileal tissue. These receptors came from an adult with Crohn's disease.

This chain connects TRBV5-1 to TRBJ1-4; 11 nucleotides align to TRBD1. The CDR3 is 16 amino acids. In germline, CDR1 is SGHRS, CDR2 YFSETQ. The V gene end was trimmed by 4 bases and the J gene end by 1 base; junction bases not matched to a gene: 3. The CDR3 loop reads CASSRGTGGTNEKLFF. Written as DNA, the CDR3 is TGCGCCAGCAGCCGTGGGACAGGGGGAACTAATGAAAAACTGTTTTTT.

V and J are TRBV9 and TRBJ2-7; TRBD2 matches 8 bases. The CDR3 sequence is 16 residues long. The germline gives CDR1 SGDLS, CDR2 YYNGEE. V shed 5 bases and J 2 bases; nucleotides not matched to a gene: 12. The CDR3 DNA sequence: TGTGCCAGCAGAGCGGAAACTAGCGGTTCCCCCTACGAGCAGTACTTC. This codes for CASRAETSGSPYEQYF.

The chain couples TRBV29-1 to TRBJ1-2; 9 bases are a match to TRBD1. V was pared by 6 bases and J by 8 bases, with 19 bases of the junction left unmatched. Germline loops: CDR1 SQVTM, CDR2 ANQGSEA. This CDR3 comprises 16 residues. CDR3 loop: CSVAPGQGVLAVGYTF. The CDR3 nucleotides read TGCAGCGTGGCACCGGGACAGGGAGTATTAGCGGTGGGCTACACCTTC.

This clone occurred once. The chain links TRBV5-6 to TRBJ1-5; 7 bases are shared with TRBD1. Germline V gene data show CDR1 as SGHDT and CDR2 as YYEEEE. The CDR3 extends over 15 amino acids. V trimming: 0 bases; J trimming: 4 bases; junction bases outside the gene matches: 4. CDR3: CASSLAGQKNQPQHF. CDR3 in DNA: TGTGCCAGCAGCTTGGCGGGACAGAAAAATCAGCCCCAGCATTTT.

V and J are TRBV7-2 and TRBJ1-3; possible D gene TRBD1, 6 bases. V dropped 4 bases and J dropped 4 bases, with 11 bases sitting between them. CDR3 length equals 14 residues. Per the germline V gene, CDR1 is SGHTA and CDR2 is FQGNSA. CDR3: CASSSGQWGNTIYF. Written as DNA, the CDR3 is TGTGCCAGCAGCTCTGGACAGTGGGGAAACACCATATATTTT.

By share of the sample, this clone is large. The J gene is TRBJ1-4, the V gene TRBV27, with D perhaps TRBD1 (6 bases). The CDR3 loop spans 15 amino acids. V was pared by 0 bases and J by 7 bases, with 12 bases between. The germline V gene encodes CDR1 MNHEY and CDR2 SMNVEV (reference sequence). The CDR3 sequence: CASSLSGTWGEKLFF. The CDR3 region has the DNA TGTGCCAGCAGTTTATCGGGGACATGGGGTGAAAAACTGTTTTTT.

This clone has a single count. The CDR3 loop is CASSQDGTSGSSEQFF. The CDR3 nucleotides read TGTGCCAGCAGCCAAGACGGGACTAGCGGGAGTAGTGAGCAGTTCTTC. This chain links TRBV4-2 with TRBJ2-1, with 14 positions matching TRBD2. Germline V CDR1 and CDR2: LGHNA, YNFKEQ. Trimming at V came to 0 bases and at J to 9 bases, leaving 4 bases not matched to a gene. This CDR3 has 16 residues.

The V call is TRBV4-1, the J call TRBJ1-5; D gene ambiguous. The germline CDR1 and CDR2 sequences are MGHRA and YSYEKL. Trimming took off 2 bases at V and 4 bases at J, with 12 bases between the two ends. The CDR3 sequence is 15 residues long. The CDR3 DNA reads as TGCGCCAGCAGCCAATCACCGGGTTCAAATCAGCCCCAGCATTTT. This encodes CASSQSPGSNQPQHF.

The chain is built from TRBV25-1 and TRBJ1-1; D remains ambiguous. This CDR3 spans 17 amino acids. V was trimmed by 0 bases and J by 1 base, leaving 15 bases between them. Germline CDR1 and CDR2: MGHDK and SYGVNS. CDR3 DNA sequence: TGTGCCAGCAGTGAATATAACCGAGGGAAGGCGAACACTGAAGCTTTCTTT. Residues: CASSEYNRGKANTEAFF.

This clone was recorded only once. This chain links TRBV2 with TRBJ2-3, with D possibly being TRBD1 (6 bases). Germline loops: CDR1 SNHLY, CDR2 FYNNEI. Trimming left V 7 bases short and J 1 base short, with 12 bases between. The CDR3 extends over 14 amino acids. CDR3 amino acids: CASMPRTGTDTQYF. The CDR3 nucleotides are TGTGCCAGCATGCCGAGGACAGGCACAGATACGCAGTATTTT.

With regard to this clone: At one of its ends the junction is not consistent with the germline gene, which may arise from a read error. The chain has TRBV7-7 and TRBJ1-4, with D unclear. Germline values: CDR1 SSHAT, CDR2 FNYEAQ (reference sequence). The CDR3 has 15 residues. In DNA, the CDR3 is TGTGCTAGCAGCTTAAGGGAGGGCTCTAATGAAAAACTGTTTTTT. It translates to CASSLREGSNEKLFF.

The chain links TRBV5-1 to TRBJ2-5; tentatively, D is TRBD1 (7 bases). Germline V gives CDR1 SGHRS, CDR2 YFSETQ. The CDR3 loop spans 15 amino acids. V was pared by 2 bases and J by 8 bases, with 19 bases between. The CDR3 loop is CASSFRAGQISTQYF. CDR3 nucleotide sequence: TGCGCCAGCAGCTTCCGGGCGGGACAGATTTCAACCCAGTACTTC.

The genes are TRBV5-1 and TRBJ2-5; 8 nucleotides align to TRBD2. This CDR3 contains 15 residues. Germline V gene lookup returns CDR1 SGHRS and CDR2 YFSETQ. The J segment lost 5 bases and the V segment lost 2 bases, leaving 8 bases of the junction unmatched. CDR3 DNA: TGCGCCAGCAGCTTTAGCGGGAAGGAGCGGGAGACCCAGTACTTC. Its protein product is CASSFSGKERETQYF.

This clone turned up a few times. V gene TRBV28 combines with J gene TRBJ2-5, with 7 nucleotides matching TRBD2. From germline, CDR1 is MDHEN and CDR2 SYDVKM. There are 12 residues in the CDR3. V lost 6 bases and J lost 2; bases outside the gene matches: 0. DNA of the CDR3: TGTGCCAGCAGAGCGGGACAAGAGACCCAGTACTTC. Residues: CASRAGQETQYF.

The gene calls are TRBV6-6 and TRBJ2-7; D may be TRBD1 (6 bases). The ends were cut back, 5 bases at V and 0 bases at J, with 11 bases in the middle. Germline CDR1 is MNHNY and CDR2 is SVGAGI (reference sequence). The CDR3 contains 14 residues. The CDR3 DNA sequence: TGTGCCAGCAGTAAACGGACAGTCTCCTACGAGCAGTACTTC. It specifies CASSKRTVSYEQYF.

This chain uses TRBV7-9 with TRBJ1-1; TRBD1 aligns across 9 bases. The CDR3 extends over 15 amino acids. CDR1 SEHNR and CDR2 FQNEAQ come from the germline V gene (reference sequence). V shed 7 bases, J shed 0 bases, and the junction held 6 bases outside the gene matches. The CDR3 sequence is CASIRDRVVNTEAFF. CDR3 bases: TGTGCCAGCATCAGGGACAGGGTCGTGAACACTGAAGCTTTCTTT.

The rearrangement joins TRBV10-3 to TRBJ1-5; D gene ambiguous. CDR1 is ENHRY, CDR2 SYGVKD, per germline. V was clipped by 3 bases and J by 2 bases, with 11 bases between them. The length of the CDR3 is 15 residues. The CDR3 DNA reads TGTGCCATCAGTGACGTTAACGCGGGCAATCAGCCCCAGCATTTT. Its protein product is CAISDVNAGNQPQHF.

The chain couples TRBV4-2 to TRBJ2-7; TRBD2 matches at 8 bases. This CDR3 is 15 amino acids long. Germline CDR1 reads LGHNA; CDR2 reads YNFKEQ. Losses at the gene ends were 4 bases for V and 0 bases for J; bases not matched to a gene: 5. The CDR3 spells CASSRIAGSSYEQYF. The DNA of the CDR3 is TGTGCCAGCAGCCGAATAGCGGGGAGCTCCTACGAGCAGTACTTC.

The V and J genes are TRBV4-1 and TRBJ2-1; TRBD1 is a possible D gene (5 bases). Germline values: CDR1 MGHRA, CDR2 YSYEKL. The ends were cut back, 4 bases at V and 7 bases at J, with 14 bases in the middle. The CDR3 is 14 amino acids. DNA for the CDR3: TGCGCCAGCAGCCTGGCAGGGTCGAGGAATGAGCAGTTCTTC. Protein sequence: CASSLAGSRNEQFF.

This rearrangement joins TRBV10-2 to TRBJ2-5; TRBD1 aligns across 11 bases. The J call could be wrong; TRBJ2-7 is a better fit for the DNA end. Germline CDR1 WSHSY, CDR2 SAAADI. The CDR3 has 13 amino acids. The CDR3 here is CASGTGGIYEQYF. CDR3 bases: TGCGCCAGCGGGACAGGGGGAATCTACGAGCAGTACTTC.